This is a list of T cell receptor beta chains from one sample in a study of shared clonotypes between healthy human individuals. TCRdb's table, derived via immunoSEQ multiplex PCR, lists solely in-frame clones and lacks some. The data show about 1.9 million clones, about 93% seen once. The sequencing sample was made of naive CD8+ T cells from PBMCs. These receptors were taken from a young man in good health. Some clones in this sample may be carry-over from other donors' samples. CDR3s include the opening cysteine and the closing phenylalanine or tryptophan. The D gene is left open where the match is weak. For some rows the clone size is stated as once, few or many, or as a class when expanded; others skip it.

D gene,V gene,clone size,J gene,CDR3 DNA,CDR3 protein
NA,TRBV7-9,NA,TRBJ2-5,TGTGCCAGCACTCTCGCTAGCCGCCAAGAGACCCAGTACTTC,CASTLASRQETQYF
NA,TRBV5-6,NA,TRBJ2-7,TGTGCCAGCAGCCCGGACCGCTCCTACGAGCAGTACTTC,CASSPDRSYEQYF
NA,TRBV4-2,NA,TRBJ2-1,TGTGCCAGCAGCCAAGAGGATACGGAGTACAATGAGCAGTTCTTC,CASSQEDTEYNEQFF
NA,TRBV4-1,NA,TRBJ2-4,TGCGCCAGCAGCCGCGACCCGCCCGTGGGAGCCAAAAACATTCAGTACTTC,CASSRDPPVGAKNIQYF
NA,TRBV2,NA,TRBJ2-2,TGTGCCAGCAGCGAGGACAGACGGTACGCGAACACCGGGGAGCTGTTTTTT,CASSEDRRYANTGELFF
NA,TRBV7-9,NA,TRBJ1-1,TGTGCCAGCAGCCCTCTTGGGGAGAACACTGAAGCTTTCTTT,CASSPLGENTEAFF
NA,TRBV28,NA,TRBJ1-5,TGTGCCAGCACCAGGTCCCTGATGGGGGGCAATCAGCCCCAGCATTTT,CASTRSLMGGNQPQHF
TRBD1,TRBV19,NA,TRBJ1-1,TGTGCCAGTAGTATGCGGGACAGCCACACTGAAGCTTTCTTT,CASSMRDSHTEAFF
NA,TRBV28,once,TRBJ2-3,TGTGCCAGCAGGGACGTTCTTCTCATGGATACGCAGTATTTT,CASRDVLLMDTQYF
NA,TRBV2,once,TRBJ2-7,TGTGCCAGCAGCTTGAGCCAGGGACAATACGAGCAGTACTTC,CASSLSQGQYEQYF
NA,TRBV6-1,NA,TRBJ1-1,TGTGCCAGCAGGTCCTCCACCTGGAACACTGAAGCTTTCTTT,CASRSSTWNTEAFF
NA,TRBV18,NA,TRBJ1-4,TGTGCCAGCTCACCACCGCAGACGGGCACCCGCGGGGGGGATGAAAAACTGTTTTTT,CASSPPQTGTRGGDEKLFF
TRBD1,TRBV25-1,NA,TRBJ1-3,TGTGCCAGCAGTCCTCCCCGGACAGGGGCTGGAAACACCATATATTTT,CASSPPRTGAGNTIYF
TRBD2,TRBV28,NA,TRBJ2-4,TGTGCCAGCAGGGACGGGACTAGTGTCAAAAACATTCAGTACTTC,CASRDGTSVKNIQYF
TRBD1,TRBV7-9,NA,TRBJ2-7,TGTGCCAGCAGCAAAGGACAGGGTTTCTCCTACGAGCAGTACTTC,CASSKGQGFSYEQYF
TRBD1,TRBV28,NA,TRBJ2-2,TGTGCCAGCAGTGACGCAGGGGGCGCAGGCACCGGGGAGCTGTTTTTT,CASSDAGGAGTGELFF
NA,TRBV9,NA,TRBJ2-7,TGTGCCAGCAGCGTAGGGACTTACTCCTACGAGCAGTACTTC,CASSVGTYSYEQYF
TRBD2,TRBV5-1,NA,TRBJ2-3,TGCGCCAGCAGCTTGGAGACTAGCGGAGGGGGCACAGATACGCAGTATTTT,CASSLETSGGGTDTQYF
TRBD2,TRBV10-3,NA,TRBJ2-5,TGTGCCATCAACGGACTAGCGGGACAAGAGACCCAGTACTTC,CAINGLAGQETQYF